The clone carrying this T cell receptor beta chain was counted between two and nine times. Its antigen is not known. This sample was included in a study of blood T cells in healthy people across ages. Study-wide results and limits: Comparison with aged donors showed that long-lived donors had more naive CD4+ cells and higher diversity.

This CDR3 has 13 amino acids. Between the trimmed V and J ends, which lost 6 bases and 0 bases, there was a span of 11 bases. Germline CDR1 DFQATT, CDR2 SNEGSKA (reference sequence). It was with a sample-barcoded 5' primer and a J-beta primer mix that a second PCR of roughly 6 to 11 cycles was run. MiXCR, applied by TCRdb to the 5' RACE reads, yields one record per CDR3 protein. The table lists about 1.6 million distinct CDR3 sequences, around 36% of them singletons. Sequenced input: blood. This chain links TRBV20-1 with TRBJ1-1, with D possibly matching TRBD1 (5 bases). The sequence was obtained from a woman aged 25 to 39 in good health. Here the CDR3 reads CSALGDLNTEAFF. DNA for the CDR3: TGCAGTGCCCTCGGGGACTTGAACACTGAAGCTTTCTTT.